The 20 T cell receptor beta chains below come from one sample, sequenced in a study of cytomegalovirus exposure and HLA in healthy donors. The PCR ran on 60 Vbeta and 13 Jbeta primers. Produced via immunoSEQ multiplex PCR; TCRdb's table is partial and in-frame only. The table lists tens of thousands of clones. The source material was PBMCs. The origin of the receptors is a woman in her thirties or forties in good health and CMV-seronegative.

The chain uses TRBV6-1 and TRBJ2-7; 7 bases fit TRBD1. The CDR3 contains 15 residues. J was trimmed by 0 bases and V by 8 bases; bases with no gene match: 10. Germline loops: CDR1 MNHNS, CDR2 SASEGT. CDR3 in amino acids: CASLPRTGSSYEQYF. The CDR3 DNA sequence: TGTGCCAGCTTGCCCCGGACAGGATCCTCCTACGAGCAGTACTTC.

The DNA for the CDR3 is TGTGCCAGCTCACCTTCCTCGGGTCGTACGAACACTGAAGCTTTCTTT. This codes for CASSPSSGRTNTEAFF. The V call is TRBV18, the J call TRBJ1-1; D ambiguous. V lost 3 bases to trimming and J lost 1 base, with 15 bases between them. The CDR3 length is 16 residues. The germline CDR1 and CDR2 sequences are KGHSH and LQKENI. The whole variable domain, filled in from reference TRBV18 and TRBJ1-1, reads NAGVMQNPRHLVRRRGQEARLRCSPMKGHSHVYWYRQLPEEGLKFMVYLQKENIIDESGMPKERFSAEFPKEGPSILRIQQVVRGDSAAYFCASSPSSGRTNTEAFFGQGTRLTVV.

The J gene is TRBJ1-1, the V gene TRBV19; D is perhaps TRBD1 (6 bases). V lost 9 bases, J lost 0 bases, and 17 bases lay in between. Germline V CDR1 and CDR2: LNHDA, SQIVND (reference sequence). The CDR3 length is 15 residues. In DNA, the CDR3 is TGTGCCAGCTTCAGGGGAGAGGGGATGAACACTGAAGCTTTCTTT. It specifies CASFRGEGMNTEAFF.

The rearrangement joins TRBV9 to TRBJ2-7; 9 bases agree with TRBD2. The germline V gene has CDR1 SGDLS and CDR2 YYNGEE. This CDR3 is 16 amino acids long. J lost 6 bases, V lost 3 bases, and 13 bases had no gene match. In nucleotides, the CDR3 is TGTGCCAGCAGCGCCGGGACCTCCTGGACTAGCGCCGAGCAGTACTTC. Translating it yields CASSAGTSWTSAEQYF.

This chain uses TRBV2 with TRBJ1-6, with 7 bases matching TRBD1. CDR1 SNHLY and CDR2 FYNNEI come from the germline V gene. V trimming: 4 bases; J trimming: 7 bases; junction bases outside the gene matches: 10. The CDR3 contains 16 residues. In DNA form, the CDR3 reads TGTGCCAGCAGTGTTCGACAGGGAGGAACCAATTCACCCCTCCACTTT. Amino acid sequence: CASSVRQGGTNSPLHF.

The J gene is TRBJ1-2, the V gene TRBV5-1; no reliable D call. Germline V gene data show CDR1 as SGHRS and CDR2 as YFSETQ. The CDR3 consists of 12 residues. V lost 2 bases to trimming and J lost 8 bases, with 10 bases between them. The CDR3 bases are TGCGCCAGCAGCTTACCGGCGCGGGGCTACACCTTC. Encoded protein: CASSLPARGYTF.

The rearrangement uses TRBV18 and TRBJ1-1, with D tentatively TRBD1 (5 bases). This CDR3 contains 15 residues. Germline V gene lookup returns CDR1 KGHSH and CDR2 LQKENI. Trimming left V 3 bases short and J 0 bases short, with 11 bases between. The CDR3 nucleotides read TGTGCCAGCTCACCGCCGACAGTCATGAACACTGAAGCTTTCTTT. Translated: CASSPPTVMNTEAFF.

The V gene is TRBV7-3, the J gene TRBJ2-2; TRBD2 is a possible D gene (6 bases). The CDR3 spans 16 residues. Per the germline V gene, CDR1 is SGHTA and CDR2 is FQGTGA. V dropped 2 bases and J dropped 2 bases, with 12 bases sitting between them. CDR3: CASSLQAGGNTGELFF. CDR3 sequence (DNA): TGTGCCAGCAGCTTACAAGCGGGCGGAAACACCGGGGAGCTGTTTTTT.

The chain combines TRBV5-1 with TRBJ2-2; weak D call: TRBD1 (6 bases). This CDR3 has 16 residues. The V gene's germline CDR1 is SGHRS and CDR2 YFSETQ. The V end lost 2 bases, the J end lost 1 base, and 12 bases lay between the germline ends. Written as DNA, the CDR3 is TGCGCCAGCAGCTTACAGGGAACTGGGAACACCGGGGAGCTGTTTTTT. It translates to CASSLQGTGNTGELFF.

The chain has TRBV2 and TRBJ1-6, with TRBD1 matching over 7 bases. Trimming at V came to 9 bases and at J to 8 bases, leaving 7 bases not matched to a gene. This CDR3 region has 13 residues. Germline CDR1 reads SNHLY; CDR2 reads FYNNEI. CDR3 coding DNA: TGTGCCAGGCGACAGGGCAGAGATTCACCCCTCCACTTT. It is translated as CARRQGRDSPLHF.

The chain combines TRBV30 with TRBJ1-5; maybe TRBD1 (5 bases). This CDR3 region has 15 residues. Germline CDR1 GTSNPN, CDR2 SVGIG (reference sequence). V lost 1 base and J 1 base, leaving 11 bases between the germline ends. CDR3 in amino acids: CAWSEMGGSNQPQHF. The CDR3 DNA reads TGTGCCTGGAGTGAGATGGGGGGGAGCAATCAGCCCCAGCATTTT.

The chain carries TRBV30 and TRBJ1-5, with 7 bases identical to TRBD1. V gave up 0 bases and J gave up 3 bases; unmatched junction bases: 5. CDR3 size: 15 residues. Germline V gene lookup returns CDR1 GTSNPN and CDR2 SVGIG (reference sequence). DNA for the CDR3: TGTGCCTGGAGTGTCCTCGGGACAGCCAATCAGCCCCAGCATTTT. Translated: CAWSVLGTANQPQHF.

The chain is built from TRBV6-1 and TRBJ1-1, with 9 positions matching TRBD1. Germline CDR1 is MNHNS and CDR2 is SASEGT. V shed 7 bases and J 1 base; nucleotides not matched to a gene: 4. The CDR3 covers 14 residues. CDR3 nucleotide sequence: TGTGCCAGCATTTTGACAGGGGGGAACACTGAAGCTTTCTTT. Its translation: CASILTGGNTEAFF.

Worth noting for this clone: Other DNA sequences within the sample encode an identical CDR3. The rearrangement links TRBV7-2 to TRBJ2-5; 7 bases line up with TRBD1. Germline V gene lookup returns CDR1 SGHTA and CDR2 FQGNSA. There are 14 residues in the CDR3. With 4 bases clipped from V and 2 bases from J, the junction kept 4 bases outside the gene matches. The CDR3 here is CASSSGTVQETQYF. The CDR3 coding sequence is TGTGCCAGCAGCTCCGGGACAGTACAAGAGACCCAGTACTTC.

The chain is built from TRBV7-8 and TRBJ1-6, with 9 nucleotides matching TRBD1. V trimming: 5 bases; J trimming: 8 bases; junction bases outside the gene matches: 4. The CDR3 runs to 14 residues. In germline, CDR1 is SGHVS, CDR2 FQNEAQ. CDR3 in amino acids: CASSQTGGDSPLHF. CDR3 in DNA: TGTGCCAGCAGCCAGACAGGGGGTGATTCACCCCTCCACTTT.

The chain combines TRBV5-5 with TRBJ2-7, with D possibly being TRBD2 (5 bases). Germline lookup yields CDR1 SGHKS and CDR2 YYEKEE (reference sequence). V lost 3 bases, J lost 4 bases, and 14 bases lay in between. The CDR3 loop spans 14 amino acids. CDR3 coding DNA: TGTGCCAGCAGCTCGGACTTCACTACGTACGAGCAGTACTTC. It encodes CASSSDFTTYEQYF.

V and J are TRBV6-6 and TRBJ2-1, with TRBD1 identical over 9 bases. After removal of 10 bases from V and 8 bases from J, the junction contained 12 bases not matched to a gene. The CDR3 extends over 14 amino acids. Germline CDR1 is MNHNY and CDR2 is SVGAGI (reference sequence). The CDR3 reads CATYPGQGVYEQFF. In DNA, the CDR3 is TGTGCCACCTACCCGGGACAGGGAGTGTATGAGCAGTTCTTC.

The chain couples TRBV28 to TRBJ1-1; D is perhaps TRBD1 (6 bases). The germline CDR1 and CDR2 sequences are MDHEN and SYDVKM. V lost 5 bases to trimming and J lost 1 base, with 11 bases between them. CDR3 length: 14 amino acids. CDR3 region: CASSLGQENTEAFF. The CDR3 coding sequence is TGTGCCAGCAGTCTGGGACAAGAGAACACTGAAGCTTTCTTT.

V usage is TRBV2 and J usage is TRBJ2-3, with D perhaps TRBD1 (5 bases). This CDR3 comprises 15 residues. CDR1 and CDR2 (germline): SNHLY, FYNNEI. The germline V and J ends were trimmed by 1 base and 1 base, with 9 bases remaining between them. The CDR3, as DNA: TGTGCCAGCAGTGAAGAGGGGCAGGGCACAGATACGCAGTATTTT. As protein: CASSEEGQGTDTQYF.

The chain combines TRBV6-5 with TRBJ1-1; TRBD1 agrees at 8 bases. Trimming cost V 2 bases and J 7 bases; bases outside gene matches: 3. This CDR3 is 13 amino acids long. The germline V gene encodes CDR1 MNHEY and CDR2 SVGAGI. DNA of the CDR3: TGTGCCAGCAGTTACCGGGGACAGGATGAAGCTTTCTTT. As protein: CASSYRGQDEAFF.